The source of this T cell receptor beta chain is a study of T-cell memory formation after mild COVID-19. The wider study: TCR clustering was largely donor specific. Overall study findings and caveats: Pre-infection memory carried some responding clones, suggesting that cross-reactive memory joined. Contracting CD4+ clones were located mainly in CM and EM, and CD8+ clones in EMRA.

Turning to this clonotype: The antigen remains undetermined.

MiXCR was run by TCRdb on the 5' RACE reads, yielding one entry per CDR3 protein. The table records roughly 400,000 distinct CDR3 sequences, roughly 15% of them present only once. J gave up 6 bases and V 3 bases, and 3 bases lay outside the gene matches. Per the germline V gene, CDR1 is SGHTA and CDR2 is FQGNSA. The CDR3 loop spans 15 amino acids. This clonotype originated in a man in his late teens or twenties who had mild COVID-19 (a few samples of this study predate the infection). Cell type and time point are not known. This rearrangement joins TRBV7-2 to TRBJ2-3; 13 bases match TRBD2. Sample: PBMCs or a T cell subset sorted from them (not recorded which). The CDR3 protein is CASSLGLAGRDTQYF. The CDR3 DNA follows: TGTGCCAGCAGCTTGGGACTAGCGGGGCGGGATACGCAGTATTTT.